Listed below are T cell receptor beta chains from one sample, sequenced in a study of T cells in tuberculosis. The protocol was immunoSEQ multiplex PCR, while the TCRdb copy is restricted to in-frame clones and leaves out a portion. The table includes 54,000 or so clones, roughly 79% detected once. The material sequenced was CD1b-GMM tetramer-negative cells sorted from PBMCs. All receptors come from an adult woman with latent tuberculosis. CDR3s include the opening cysteine and the closing phenylalanine or tryptophan. Fields, in order: V gene, clone size, J gene, D gene, CDR3 protein, CDR3 DNA. The D gene is left open where the match is weak. Only some rows state a clone size, as once, few, many or a class for expanded clones.

v_call: TRBV7-2
clone_size: -
j_call: TRBJ2-7
d_call: -
cdr3_aa: CASSLTVEQYF
cdr3_nt: TGTGCCAGCAGCTTGACAGTCGAGCAGTACTTC

v_call: TRBV5-1
clone_size: -
j_call: TRBJ2-7
d_call: TRBD1
cdr3_aa: CASSTGQGYEQYF
cdr3_nt: TGCGCCAGCAGCACGGGACAGGGCTACGAGCAGTACTTC

v_call: TRBV28
clone_size: -
j_call: TRBJ2-5
d_call: -
cdr3_aa: CASSSPRDLQETQYF
cdr3_nt: TGTGCCAGCAGTTCCCCCCGGGACTTACAAGAGACCCAGTACTTC

v_call: TRBV6-1
clone_size: -
j_call: TRBJ1-1
d_call: -
cdr3_aa: CASRGGVLGTEAFF
cdr3_nt: TGTGCCAGCCGGGGGGGGGTGCTGGGCACTGAAGCTTTCTTT

v_call: TRBV7-2
clone_size: -
j_call: TRBJ1-3
d_call: -
cdr3_aa: CASSLDQLASGNTIYF
cdr3_nt: TGTGCCAGCAGCTTAGATCAGTTGGCCTCTGGAAACACCATATATTTT

v_call: TRBV7-2
clone_size: -
j_call: TRBJ2-5
d_call: TRBD2
cdr3_aa: CASSPREGLVETQYF
cdr3_nt: TGTGCCAGCAGCCCTCGGGAGGGATTGGTAGAGACCCAGTACTTC

v_call: TRBV7-9
clone_size: -
j_call: TRBJ2-5
d_call: -
cdr3_aa: CASSLTAFSQETQYF
cdr3_nt: TGTGCCAGCAGCTTAACAGCCTTTTCACAAGAGACCCAGTACTTC

v_call: TRBV5-1
clone_size: -
j_call: TRBJ2-2
d_call: TRBD1
cdr3_aa: CASRTGVNAGELFF
cdr3_nt: TGCGCCAGCAGGACAGGGGTAAATGCCGGGGAGCTGTTTTTT

v_call: TRBV11-3
clone_size: -
j_call: TRBJ2-7
d_call: TRBD2
cdr3_aa: CASSLATSGGAYF
cdr3_nt: TGTGCCAGCAGCTTAGCGACTAGCGGGGGGGCTTACTTC

v_call: TRBV4-2
clone_size: -
j_call: TRBJ1-6
d_call: TRBD1
cdr3_aa: CASSQDRERRSPLHF
cdr3_nt: TGTGCCAGTAGCCAGGACAGGGAGAGGCGATCACCCCTCCACTTT

v_call: TRBV5-1
clone_size: -
j_call: TRBJ1-4
d_call: -
cdr3_aa: CASKGGVATNEKLFF
cdr3_nt: TGCGCCAGCAAGGGGGGGGTTGCAACTAATGAAAAACTGTTTTTT

v_call: TRBV5-1
clone_size: -
j_call: TRBJ1-2
d_call: -
cdr3_aa: CASSLVSGTPYTF
cdr3_nt: TGCGCCAGCAGCCTGGTGAGCGGGACTCCCTACACCTTC

v_call: TRBV11-3
clone_size: -
j_call: TRBJ2-1
d_call: -
cdr3_aa: CASSLDGGRADYNEQFF
cdr3_nt: TGTGCCAGCAGCTTAGATGGTGGCAGGGCAGACTACAATGAGCAGTTCTTC

v_call: TRBV28
clone_size: -
j_call: TRBJ2-1
d_call: TRBD2
cdr3_aa: CASSTPGLAGHEQFF
cdr3_nt: TGTGCCAGCAGTACTCCGGGACTAGCGGGTCATGAGCAGTTCTTC

v_call: TRBV2
clone_size: -
j_call: TRBJ1-5
d_call: TRBD1
cdr3_aa: CASAETGYQHF
cdr3_nt: TGTGCCAGCGCTGAGACAGGGTACCAGCATTTT

v_call: TRBV5-1
clone_size: -
j_call: TRBJ2-6
d_call: TRBD1
cdr3_aa: CASTTGGVRSGANVLTF
cdr3_nt: TGCGCCAGCACGACAGGGGGGGTACGGTCTGGGGCCAACGTCCTGACTTTC

v_call: TRBV5-1
clone_size: -
j_call: TRBJ2-7
d_call: TRBD2
cdr3_aa: CASAGLAGSYEQYF
cdr3_nt: TGCGCCAGCGCAGGACTAGCGGGATCCTACGAGCAGTACTTC

v_call: TRBV18
clone_size: few
j_call: TRBJ1-3
d_call: -
cdr3_aa: CASSPDSSGNTIYF
cdr3_nt: TGTGCCAGCTCACCCGACAGCTCTGGAAACACCATATATTTT

v_call: TRBV14
clone_size: -
j_call: TRBJ2-3
d_call: -
cdr3_aa: CASSQVAGSTDTQYF
cdr3_nt: TGTGCCAGCAGCCAAGTCGCGGGGAGCACAGATACGCAGTATTTT

v_call: TRBV11-2
clone_size: -
j_call: TRBJ1-1
d_call: -
cdr3_aa: CASSNARTGGAFF
cdr3_nt: TGTGCCAGCAGCAACGCACGGACCGGGGGAGCTTTCTTT

v_call: TRBV11-2
clone_size: -
j_call: TRBJ2-7
d_call: TRBD1
cdr3_aa: CASSLGRTGAHEQYF
cdr3_nt: TGTGCCAGCAGCTTAGGGAGGACAGGGGCCCACGAGCAGTACTTC

v_call: TRBV4-3
clone_size: -
j_call: TRBJ1-2
d_call: TRBD1
cdr3_aa: CASSPRQGYGYTF
cdr3_nt: TGCGCCAGCAGCCCCAGACAGGGCTATGGCTACACCTTC

v_call: TRBV5-4
clone_size: -
j_call: TRBJ2-3
d_call: TRBD2
cdr3_aa: CASSLQRERTDTQYF
cdr3_nt: TGTGCCAGCAGCTTGCAGCGGGAGCGCACAGATACGCAGTATTTT

v_call: TRBV18
clone_size: -
j_call: TRBJ1-2
d_call: TRBD1
cdr3_aa: CASSPGQGRANYGYTF
cdr3_nt: TGTGCCAGCTCACCAGGACAGGGAAGGGCTAACTATGGCTACACCTTC

v_call: TRBV7-8
clone_size: -
j_call: TRBJ2-7
d_call: -
cdr3_aa: CASSLATGSEQYF
cdr3_nt: TGTGCCAGCAGCTTGGCTACAGGGTCCGAGCAGTACTTC

v_call: TRBV6-5
clone_size: -
j_call: TRBJ1-2
d_call: -
cdr3_aa: CASTNGGTHGYTF
cdr3_nt: TGTGCCAGCACTAACGGGGGGACTCATGGCTACACCTTC

v_call: TRBV5-8
clone_size: -
j_call: TRBJ1-5
d_call: -
cdr3_aa: CASSLDTGQGNQPQHF
cdr3_nt: TGTGCCAGCAGCCTTGATACAGGGCAGGGCAATCAGCCCCAGCATTTT

v_call: TRBV30
clone_size: -
j_call: TRBJ2-7
d_call: -
cdr3_aa: CACRQEGYEQYF
cdr3_nt: TGTGCCTGCAGACAAGAAGGCTACGAGCAGTACTTC

v_call: TRBV7-2
clone_size: -
j_call: TRBJ2-7
d_call: TRBD1
cdr3_aa: CASSPMIRTGSYEQYF
cdr3_nt: TGTGCCAGCAGCCCAATGATAAGGACAGGGTCCTACGAGCAGTACTTC

v_call: TRBV6-5
clone_size: -
j_call: TRBJ2-4
d_call: TRBD2
cdr3_aa: CASSYTGLAGTDIQYF
cdr3_nt: TGTGCCAGCAGTTACACGGGACTAGCGGGGACGGACATTCAGTACTTC

v_call: TRBV28
clone_size: -
j_call: TRBJ2-7
d_call: -
cdr3_aa: CASSAGRQGLSYEQYF
cdr3_nt: TGTGCCAGCAGTGCGGGTCGCCAGGGGCTTTCCTACGAGCAGTACTTC

v_call: TRBV2
clone_size: few
j_call: TRBJ2-1
d_call: TRBD2
cdr3_aa: CASSEQRGGSEQFF
cdr3_nt: TGTGCCAGCAGTGAACAGCGGGGGGGCTCAGAGCAGTTCTTC

v_call: TRBV7-2
clone_size: -
j_call: TRBJ2-7
d_call: -
cdr3_aa: CASSLAGVGGNGRNEQYF
cdr3_nt: TGTGCCAGCAGCTTAGCGGGGGTAGGGGGTAATGGTCGGAACGAGCAGTACTTC

v_call: TRBV6-1
clone_size: -
j_call: TRBJ2-2
d_call: TRBD1
cdr3_aa: CASSLGQGVKGELFF
cdr3_nt: TGTGCCAGCAGCCTGGGACAGGGGGTAAAGGGGGAGCTGTTTTTT

v_call: TRBV6-6
clone_size: -
j_call: TRBJ2-7
d_call: -
cdr3_aa: CASSYSDSSYEQYF
cdr3_nt: TGTGCCAGCAGTTACAGCGACAGCTCCTACGAGCAGTACTTC

v_call: TRBV11-1
clone_size: -
j_call: TRBJ2-6
d_call: -
cdr3_aa: CASSYQTGANVLTF
cdr3_nt: TGTGCCAGCAGCTATCAGACTGGGGCCAACGTCCTGACTTTC

v_call: TRBV6-1
clone_size: once
j_call: TRBJ1-5
d_call: -
cdr3_aa: CASSHNLQPQHF
cdr3_nt: TGTGCCAGCAGTCACAACCTTCAGCCCCAGCATTTT

v_call: TRBV4-3
clone_size: -
j_call: TRBJ1-4
d_call: -
cdr3_aa: CASSQDRGRGEKLFF
cdr3_nt: TGCGCCAGCAGCCAAGATAGAGGGAGAGGTGAAAAACTGTTTTTT

v_call: TRBV2
clone_size: -
j_call: TRBJ2-2
d_call: TRBD2
cdr3_aa: CASSRELGTGELFF
cdr3_nt: TGTGCCAGTTCGCGGGAGTTGGGCACCGGGGAGCTGTTTTTT

v_call: TRBV9
clone_size: -
j_call: TRBJ2-2
d_call: -
cdr3_aa: CASSVLSGELFF
cdr3_nt: TGTGCCAGCAGCGTATTATCCGGGGAGCTGTTTTTT

v_call: TRBV4-1
clone_size: -
j_call: TRBJ2-1
d_call: TRBD2
cdr3_aa: CASSQGQLAGAHEQFF
cdr3_nt: TGCGCCAGCAGCCAAGGACAACTAGCGGGGGCCCATGAGCAGTTCTTC

v_call: TRBV6-1
clone_size: -
j_call: TRBJ1-1
d_call: TRBD1
cdr3_aa: CASSAYRGMNTEAFF
cdr3_nt: TGTGCCAGCAGTGCCTACAGGGGGATGAACACTGAAGCTTTCTTT

v_call: TRBV6-1
clone_size: few
j_call: TRBJ2-2
d_call: -
cdr3_aa: CASSAGRTGELFF
cdr3_nt: TGTGCCAGCAGTGCGGGGAGGACCGGGGAGCTGTTTTTT

v_call: TRBV5-5
clone_size: -
j_call: TRBJ2-6
d_call: -
cdr3_aa: CASSLFRPGDVLTF
cdr3_nt: TGTGCCAGCAGCTTGTTCAGGCCTGGTGACGTCCTGACTTTC

v_call: TRBV7-2
clone_size: -
j_call: TRBJ2-3
d_call: TRBD2
cdr3_aa: CASSLGGGTSTDTQYF
cdr3_nt: TGTGCCAGCAGCTTAGGCGGGGGGACTAGCACAGATACGCAGTATTTT

v_call: TRBV11-2
clone_size: -
j_call: TRBJ2-7
d_call: TRBD2
cdr3_aa: CASSVTSVLYEQYF
cdr3_nt: TGTGCCAGCAGCGTGACTAGCGTCCTCTACGAGCAGTACTTC

v_call: TRBV19
clone_size: -
j_call: TRBJ2-5
d_call: TRBD1
cdr3_aa: CASSPGRDRVEETQYF
cdr3_nt: TGTGCCAGTAGTCCAGGGAGGGACAGGGTAGAAGAGACCCAGTACTTC

v_call: TRBV7-2
clone_size: once
j_call: TRBJ1-5
d_call: TRBD1
cdr3_aa: CASSPTGGNQPQHF
cdr3_nt: TGTGCCAGCAGCCCAACAGGGGGTAACCAGCCCCAGCATTTT

v_call: TRBV11-3
clone_size: -
j_call: TRBJ2-2
d_call: -
cdr3_aa: CASSLGNSHATGELFF
cdr3_nt: TGTGCCAGCAGCTTAGGTAATAGCCACGCAACCGGGGAGCTGTTTTTT

v_call: TRBV19
clone_size: -
j_call: TRBJ2-6
d_call: -
cdr3_aa: CASSPGGSGANVLTF
cdr3_nt: TGTGCCAGTAGTCCCGGGGGCTCTGGGGCCAACGTCCTGACTTTC

v_call: TRBV27
clone_size: -
j_call: TRBJ2-7
d_call: -
cdr3_aa: CASSYGDSYEQYF
cdr3_nt: TGTGCCAGCAGTTACGGGGACTCCTACGAGCAGTACTTC

v_call: TRBV29-1
clone_size: -
j_call: TRBJ2-7
d_call: -
cdr3_aa: CSVRDSYEQYF
cdr3_nt: TGCAGCGTGCGGGACAGCTACGAGCAGTACTTC

v_call: TRBV28
clone_size: -
j_call: TRBJ2-7
d_call: -
cdr3_aa: CASSFGREIYEQYF
cdr3_nt: TGTGCCAGCAGTTTTGGAAGGGAGATCTACGAGCAGTACTTC

v_call: TRBV4-3
clone_size: -
j_call: TRBJ2-3
d_call: TRBD2
cdr3_aa: CASSRTSGGPDTQYF
cdr3_nt: TGCGCCAGCAGTCGGACTAGCGGGGGCCCAGATACGCAGTATTTT

v_call: TRBV7-8
clone_size: -
j_call: TRBJ2-3
d_call: -
cdr3_aa: CASSFLGGSSDTQYF
cdr3_nt: TGTGCCAGCAGTTTCCTCGGGGGTAGCAGCGATACGCAGTATTTT

v_call: TRBV4-1
clone_size: -
j_call: TRBJ1-2
d_call: -
cdr3_aa: CASSQDSKGLGYGYTF
cdr3_nt: TGCGCCAGCAGCCAAGATAGTAAGGGGCTGGGCTATGGCTACACCTTC

v_call: TRBV2
clone_size: -
j_call: TRBJ1-2
d_call: TRBD1
cdr3_aa: CAGSEDRGLGYTF
cdr3_nt: TGTGCCGGGTCCGAGGACAGGGGCCTTGGCTACACCTTC

v_call: TRBV7-2
clone_size: -
j_call: TRBJ2-7
d_call: TRBD1
cdr3_aa: CASSLAGRGQGSYEQYF
cdr3_nt: TGTGCCAGCAGCTTAGCGGGGCGGGGACAGGGATCCTACGAGCAGTACTTC

v_call: TRBV6-1
clone_size: -
j_call: TRBJ2-5
d_call: TRBD1
cdr3_aa: CASSGQGGWQTQYF
cdr3_nt: TGTGCCAGCTCTGGACAGGGCGGATGGCAGACCCAGTACTTC